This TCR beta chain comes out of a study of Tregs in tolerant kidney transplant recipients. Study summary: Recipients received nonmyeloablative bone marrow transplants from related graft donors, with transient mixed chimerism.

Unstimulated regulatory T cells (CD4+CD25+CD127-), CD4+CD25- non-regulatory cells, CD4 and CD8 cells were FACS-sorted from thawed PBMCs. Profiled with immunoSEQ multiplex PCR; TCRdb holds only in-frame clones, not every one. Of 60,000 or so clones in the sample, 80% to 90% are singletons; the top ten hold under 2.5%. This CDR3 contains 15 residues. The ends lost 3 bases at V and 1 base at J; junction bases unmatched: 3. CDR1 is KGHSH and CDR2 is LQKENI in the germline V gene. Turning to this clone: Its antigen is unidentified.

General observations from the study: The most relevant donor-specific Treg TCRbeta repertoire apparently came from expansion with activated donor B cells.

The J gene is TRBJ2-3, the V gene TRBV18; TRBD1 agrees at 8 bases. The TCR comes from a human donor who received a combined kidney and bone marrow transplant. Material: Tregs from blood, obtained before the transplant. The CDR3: CASSPRGPRTDTQYF. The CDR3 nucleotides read TGTGCCAGCTCACCCAGGGGGCCCCGCACAGATACGCAGTATTTT.